This record covers a single T cell receptor beta chain. The antigen is undetermined. For the second PCR, which ran for about 7 to 11 cycles, a sample-barcoded 5' primer and a J-beta primer mix were used. TCRdb used MiXCR to reprocess the 5' RACE reads, holding one entry per CDR3 protein. The data hold 1.5 million or so distinct CDR3 sequences, with roughly two fifths observed a single time. This entry comes from a study of blood T cells in healthy people across ages. Findings and limits, study-wide: Long-lived donors carried more naive CD4+ cells and greater diversity than aged donors.

The V gene's germline CDR1 is SGHAT and CDR2 FQNNGV. The CDR3 is 19 residues long. Trimming took 0 bases from V and 5 from J, leaving 22 bases between them. The sequence derives from a woman aged 18 to 35 in good health. The sequenced material came from blood. The V and J genes are TRBV11-2 and TRBJ1-4; D is unclear. CDR3 sequence reads: CASSLDLRGSGVKNEKLFF. The CDR3 region has the DNA TGTGCCAGCAGCTTAGATCTGCGTGGGAGTGGGGTGAAAAATGAAAAACTGTTTTTT. Full variable domain (remainder filled in from reference TRBV11-2 and TRBJ1-4): EAGVAQSPRYKIIEKRQSVAFWCNPISGHATLYWYQQILGQGPKLLIQFQNNGVVDDSQLPKDRFSAERLKGVDSTLKIQPAKLEDSAVYLCASSLDLRGSGVKNEKLFFGSGTQLSVL.